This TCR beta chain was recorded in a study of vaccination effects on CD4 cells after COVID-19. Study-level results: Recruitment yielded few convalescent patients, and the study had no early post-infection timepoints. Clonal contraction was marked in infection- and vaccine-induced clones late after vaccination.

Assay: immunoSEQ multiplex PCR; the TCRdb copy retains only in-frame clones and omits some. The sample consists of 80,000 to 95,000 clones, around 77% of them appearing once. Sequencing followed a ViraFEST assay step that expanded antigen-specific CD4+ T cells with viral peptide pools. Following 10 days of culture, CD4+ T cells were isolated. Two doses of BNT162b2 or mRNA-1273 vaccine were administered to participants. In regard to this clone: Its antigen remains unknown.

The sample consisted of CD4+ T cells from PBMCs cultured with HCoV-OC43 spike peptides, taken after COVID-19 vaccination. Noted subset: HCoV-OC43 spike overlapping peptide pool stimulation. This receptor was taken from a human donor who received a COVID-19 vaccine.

The CDR3 protein is CASSETGQIEKLFF. Here the CDR3 DNA reads TGTGCCAGCAGCGAAACGGGACAGATAGAAAAACTGTTTTTT. The chain combines TRBV4-2 with TRBJ1-4; 7 bases match TRBD1. Germline lookup yields CDR1 LGHNA and CDR2 YNFKEQ. The CDR3 is made up of 14 amino acids. Trimming at V came to 5 bases and at J to 8 bases, leaving 8 bases not matched to a gene.